What follows are 24 T cell receptor beta chains derived from one specimen sequenced in a study of cytomegalovirus exposure and HLA in healthy donors. PCR was performed using 60 Vbeta and 13 Jbeta primers. TCRdb keeps only in-frame clones here, not all; method: immunoSEQ multiplex PCR. Of over 200,000 clones listed, about 70% are singletons. Specimen: PBMCs. These TCRs come from a man between 35 and 55 years old in good health and CMV-seropositive.

The chain combines TRBV28 with TRBJ2-1; 7 nucleotides line up with TRBD1. CDR3 length: 15 residues. V lost 5 bases, J lost 2 bases, and 6 bases stayed unmatched. Germline lookup yields CDR1 MDHEN and CDR2 SYDVKM. The CDR3 loop reads CASSPGGATYNEQFF. As DNA, the CDR3 is TGTGCCAGCAGTCCAGGGGGTGCGACCTACAATGAGCAGTTCTTC.

On this clone itself: The sample contains more than one DNA sequence encoding this CDR3. V usage is TRBV19 and J usage is TRBJ2-2, with 11 bases fitting TRBD1. The CDR3 covers 15 residues. The J segment lost 4 bases and the V segment lost 5 bases, leaving 3 bases of the junction unmatched. Germline CDR1 and CDR2: LNHDA and SQIVND (reference sequence). CDR3: CASSLGTGGTGELFF. DNA of the CDR3: TGTGCCAGTAGTTTAGGGACAGGGGGCACCGGGGAGCTGTTTTTT.

The chain employs TRBV28 and TRBJ2-7; TRBD2 matches at 8 bases. J lost 0 bases, V lost 4 bases, and 8 bases had no gene match. Germline V lookup: CDR1 MDHEN, CDR2 SYDVKM. The CDR3 spans 16 residues. This CDR3 reads CASSSRSGVSSYEQYF. CDR3 bases: TGTGCCAGCAGTTCCCGTAGCGGGGTGAGCTCCTACGAGCAGTACTTC.

The table lists this clone with a count of one. The V gene is TRBV2, the J gene TRBJ2-3; 10 nucleotides align to TRBD2. V dropped 3 bases and J dropped 2; count of bases not matched to a gene: 5. Germline V gives CDR1 SNHLY, CDR2 FYNNEI. There are 16 residues in the CDR3. The CDR3 sequence: CASSDEAGGTTDTQYF. In DNA form, the CDR3 reads TGTGCCAGCAGTGATGAAGCGGGGGGGACCACAGATACGCAGTATTTT.

The chain recombines TRBV6-1 with TRBJ1-2; D is possibly TRBD1 (6 bases). Trimming took off 3 bases at V and 2 bases at J, with 16 bases between the two ends. The V gene's germline CDR1 is MNHNS and CDR2 SASEGT. CDR3 size: 16 residues. The CDR3 loop is CASSDSGQMTNYGYTF. CDR3 nucleotide sequence: TGTGCCAGCAGTGATTCAGGACAGATGACGAACTATGGCTACACCTTC.

This clone came up once. Distinct nucleotide sequences in the sample also encode this CDR3. The rearrangement links TRBV4-1 to TRBJ1-6; a possible D gene is TRBD1 (6 bases). The length of the CDR3 is 15 residues. Germline-derived CDR1 and CDR2 are MGHRA and YSYEKL. V lost 1 base and J 12 bases, leaving 16 bases between the germline ends. DNA for the CDR3: TGCGCCAGCAGCCAAGTAGGGGCGGGGGGCAAACCCCTCCACTTT. Protein sequence: CASSQVGAGGKPLHF.

This chain joins TRBV7-2 and TRBJ2-7; 7 bases match TRBD1. The V and J ends lost 1 base and 2 bases, in that order; junction bases with no gene match: 5. The CDR3 sequence is 15 residues long. In germline, CDR1 is SGHTA, CDR2 FQGNSA. CDR3 amino acids: CASSLELQGAYEQYF. The CDR3 bases are TGTGCCAGCAGCTTAGAGCTTCAGGGGGCCTACGAGCAGTACTTC.

The genes are TRBV7-2 and TRBJ1-2, with 7 nucleotides matching TRBD1. Germline V gene sequence: CDR1 SGHTA, CDR2 FQGNSA. The V and J ends lost 5 bases and 4 bases, in that order; junction bases with no gene match: 10. This CDR3 comprises 15 residues. The CDR3 reads CASSPPGQGGYGYTF. The CDR3 region has the DNA TGTGCCAGCAGCCCACCGGGGCAGGGGGGCTATGGCTACACCTTC.

V gene TRBV19 combines with J gene TRBJ2-7, with a weak D call TRBD1 (6 bases). The V and J ends lost 3 bases and 0 bases respectively, with 12 bases between them. Germline assignment: CDR1 LNHDA and CDR2 SQIVND (reference sequence). The CDR3 spans 15 residues. CDR3 sequence: CASSIGTSISYEQYF. CDR3 DNA: TGTGCCAGTAGTATTGGGACATCCATCTCCTACGAGCAGTACTTC. Together with reference TRBV19 and TRBJ2-7, the CDR3 gives the full variable domain: DGGITQSPKYLFRKEGQNVTLSCEQNLNHDAMYWYRQDPGQGLRLIYYSQIVNDFQKGDIAEGYSVSREKKESFPLTVTSAQKNPTAFYLCASSIGTSISYEQYFGPGTRLTVT.

This chain links TRBV7-9 with TRBJ1-6; D perhaps matches TRBD1 (5 bases). Trimming left V 1 base short and J 9 bases short, with 10 bases between. Germline CDR1 is SEHNR and CDR2 is FQNEAQ (reference sequence). This CDR3 region has 14 residues. The CDR3 here is CASSLEQVRSPLHF. The CDR3 DNA is TGTGCCAGCAGCTTAGAACAGGTCCGTTCACCCCTCCACTTT.

This sequence joins TRBV7-2 and TRBJ1-4; unclear D gene. Germline V gene data show CDR1 as SGHTA and CDR2 as FQGNSA. V was shortened by 1 base and J by 8 bases, with 8 bases between the two germline ends. CDR3 length: 13 residues. The CDR3 DNA is TGTGCCAGCAGCTTAGTCCACTCGGAAAAACTGTTTTTT. Protein: CASSLVHSEKLFF.

The chain is built from TRBV28 and TRBJ2-5, with D possibly being TRBD2 (5 bases). V gave up 8 bases and J gave up 4 bases, with 17 bases separating them. CDR3 length equals 14 residues. The V gene's germline CDR1 is MDHEN and CDR2 SYDVKM. Here the CDR3 reads CASSISSGGETQYF. CDR3 in DNA: TGTGCCAGCTCTATCTCCAGCGGAGGAGAGACCCAGTACTTC.

This chain links TRBV4-1 with TRBJ1-2; D might be TRBD1 (6 bases). This CDR3 region has 18 residues. Germline V lookup: CDR1 MGHRA, CDR2 YSYEKL. V gave up 4 bases and J gave up 1 base, with 22 bases separating them. This CDR3 reads CASSLKGSGDEFNYGYTF. The CDR3 bases are TGCGCCAGCAGCCTAAAAGGGTCAGGGGATGAATTTAACTATGGCTACACCTTC.

The sample holds a few counts of this clone. The chain links TRBV9 to TRBJ2-7; D ambiguous. CDR3 length: 12 amino acids. V was pared by 3 bases and J by 1 base, with 5 bases between. Germline lookup yields CDR1 SGDLS and CDR2 YYNGEE. The CDR3 region has the DNA TGTGCCAGCAGCGCGTATTCCTACGAGCAGTACTTC. Translation: CASSAYSYEQYF.

This rearrangement joins TRBV5-4 to TRBJ2-3; TRBD2 matches at 10 bases. The V segment lost 4 bases and the J segment 5 bases; nucleotides outside the gene matches: 4. CDR3 size: 14 residues. The germline CDR1 and CDR2 sequences are SGHNT and YYREEE (reference sequence). Here the CDR3 reads CASSLGLARDTQYF. The CDR3 DNA follows: TGTGCCAGCAGCCTGGGACTAGCGAGAGATACGCAGTATTTT.

The chain employs TRBV14 and TRBJ2-4; the match to TRBD1 covers 9 bases. CDR1 is SGHDN, CDR2 FVKESK, per germline. V lost 1 base, J lost 7 bases, and 5 bases stayed unmatched. The CDR3 loop spans 15 amino acids. The CDR3 loop reads CASSQAGTGWNIQYF. DNA of the CDR3: TGTGCCAGCAGCCAAGCCGGGACAGGGTGGAACATTCAGTACTTC.

By its share, this clone is medium-sized (0.01 to 0.1%). As DNA, the CDR3 is TGTGCCAGCTCCCCCCGACCCGAAACAGTGGGCAATGAGCAGTTCTTC. Translated: CASSPRPETVGNEQFF. This chain links TRBV18 with TRBJ2-1; D is undetermined. The germline V and J ends were trimmed by 6 bases and 6 bases, with 21 bases remaining between them. Germline V gives CDR1 KGHSH, CDR2 LQKENI. CDR3 length: 16 residues.

The CDR3 here is CASSLYRGYSGELFF. CDR3 coding DNA: TGTGCCAGCAGTTTATATCGGGGGTACAGCGGGGAGCTGTTTTTT. The chain employs TRBV27 and TRBJ2-2; perhaps TRBD2 as D (6 bases). Trimming pared 1 base from V and 7 bases from J, leaving 13 bases between. The length of the CDR3 is 15 residues. Germline CDR1 and CDR2: MNHEY and SMNVEV (reference sequence).

The J gene is TRBJ1-2, the V gene TRBV7-9; D remains unclear. CDR1 SEHNR and CDR2 FQNEAQ come from the germline V gene (reference sequence). Trimming shortened V by 5 bases and J by 4 bases, and 11 bases separated the two germline ends. The CDR3 sequence is 13 residues long. The chain's CDR3 is CASSPDSGYGYTF. DNA for the CDR3: TGTGCCAGCAGCCCCGATTCGGGCTATGGCTACACCTTC.

This clone was seen a handful of times. The chain recombines TRBV2 with TRBJ1-4; D unclear. With 5 bases removed from V and 6 bases from J, the gap between germline ends came to 13 bases. Germline CDR1 reads SNHLY; CDR2 reads FYNNEI. The CDR3 has 14 residues. In DNA, the CDR3 is TGTGCCAGCAGTTCATCACGGGGTGATGAAAAACTGTTTTTT. It encodes CASSSSRGDEKLFF.

CDR3 sequence: CATTGGGFSGANVLTF. As DNA, the CDR3 is TGTGCCACTACGGGAGGAGGCTTCTCTGGGGCCAACGTCCTGACTTTC. V gene TRBV19 combines with J gene TRBJ2-6, with 7 bases lining up with TRBD2. J was trimmed by 0 bases and V by 10 bases; bases with no gene match: 9. The CDR3 runs to 16 residues. Germline CDR1 and CDR2: LNHDA and SQIVND (reference sequence).

This chain connects TRBV4-2 to TRBJ1-1; D not resolved. CDR1 and CDR2 (germline): LGHNA, YNFKEQ. V gave up 2 bases and J gave up 3 bases, with 13 bases separating them. The CDR3 consists of 15 residues. This chain's CDR3 is CASSQLLGMHTEAFF. The CDR3 nucleotides read TGTGCCAGCAGCCAACTCCTGGGCATGCACACTGAAGCTTTCTTT.

The chain employs TRBV25-1 and TRBJ1-5; D gene unclear. Germline CDR1 reads MGHDK; CDR2 reads SYGVNS. V lost 2 bases to trimming and J lost 5 bases, with 13 bases between them. The CDR3 loop spans 15 amino acids. As DNA, the CDR3 is TGTGCCAGCAGTGAAAATGAACAGCCTCATCAGCCCCAGCATTTT. This translates into CASSENEQPHQPQHF.

The rearrangement links TRBV6-6 to TRBJ1-1; D call uncertain. Trimming stripped 6 bases from V and 2 bases from J, with 19 bases between. In germline, CDR1 is MNHNY, CDR2 SVGAGI (reference sequence). This CDR3 has 16 residues. The DNA for the CDR3 is TGTGCCAGCAGATCCTCCGGGATGGGGATTAACACTGAAGCTTTCTTT. Translated, it gives CASRSSGMGINTEAFF.